This T cell receptor beta chain was found in a study of cytomegalovirus exposure and HLA in healthy donors. Trimming took 8 bases from V and 3 from J, leaving 13 bases between them. The CDR3 is 14 amino acids. CDR1 LNHDA and CDR2 SQIVND come from the germline V gene (reference sequence). 60 Vbeta and 13 Jbeta primers were used in PCR. The data were produced by immunoSEQ multiplex PCR, yet TCRdb's version contains in-frame clones alone and is incomplete. The sample yields about 140,000 clones, around 75% seen once. The V and J genes are TRBV19 and TRBJ2-2, with D perhaps matching TRBD1 (6 bases). The source is a man aged 35-49 years in good health and CMV-seronegative. The sequencing input was PBMCs. Here the CDR3 reads CASQTGQYTGELFF. CDR3 nucleotides: TGTGCCAGTCAGACCGGACAGTACACCGGGGAGCTGTTTTTT.